Below are 17 T cell receptor beta chains sequenced from a single sample in a study of early T cells in non-severe SARS-CoV-2 infection (dated by TCRdb to about 2021). Receptor libraries were prepared by 5' RACE. Sequenced using a NextSeq 500. The raw public reads went through TCRdb reprocessing: fastp at Q25, MiXCR clone calling, in-frame beta chains kept. Entries are consolidated by CDR3 protein sequence, retaining the most common genes and DNA. This sample holds roughly 63,000 distinct CDR3 sequences; over 10% were observed only once. 4% to 5% of the sample rests with the top ten. The sample consisted of whole blood. These receptors originate from an adult who was a healthcare worker with PCR-confirmed SARS-CoV-2 infection or an uninfected control (not recorded which).

In its sample, this clonotype was seen a few times. This chain links TRBV7-9 with TRBJ2-1, with no clear D. The V gene's germline CDR1 is SEHNR and CDR2 FQNEAQ (reference sequence). The CDR3 runs 13 residues. Trimming removed 8 bases from V and 3 bases from J, with 11 bases in between. This CDR3 is CASWAPDYNEQFF. The CDR3 nucleotides read TGTGCCAGCTGGGCACCCGACTACAATGAGCAGTTCTTC.

This clonotype came up many times. The chain employs TRBV3-1 and TRBJ2-3; 9 bases line up with TRBD2. This CDR3 is 15 amino acids long. V dropped 4 bases and J dropped 1; count of bases not matched to a gene: 3. Germline lookup yields CDR1 LGHDT and CDR2 YNNKEL (reference sequence). CDR3 in amino acids: CASSRRTSGTDTQYF. CDR3 bases: TGTGCCAGCAGCCGACGGACTAGCGGCACAGATACGCAGTATTTT.

This clonotype was recorded at least ten times. This sequence joins TRBV28 and TRBJ2-1; 12 nucleotides agree with TRBD1. From germline, CDR1 is MDHEN and CDR2 SYDVKM. J was trimmed by 8 bases and V by 1 base; bases with no gene match: 3. The CDR3 is 15 residues long. Here the CDR3 reads CASSLSGQGAYEQFF. CDR3 bases: TGTGCCAGCAGTTTATCGGGACAGGGGGCCTATGAGCAGTTCTTC.

This clonotype was detected many times. V is TRBV4-3 and J is TRBJ2-1, with TRBD1 matching over 9 bases. The V gene's germline CDR1 is LGHNA and CDR2 YSLEER. This CDR3 comprises 15 residues. Trimming took 1 base from V and 3 from J; bases not matched to a gene: 1. CDR3 sequence reads: CASSQGTGVYNEQFF. Here the CDR3 DNA reads TGCGCCAGCAGCCAAGGGACAGGGGTCTACAATGAGCAGTTCTTC.

This clonotype has ten or more counts. V is TRBV23-1 and J is TRBJ2-1, with 8 bases aligning to TRBD2. TRBV23-1 is an ORF, and what it does is uncertain. With 0 bases clipped from V and 0 bases from J, the junction kept 10 bases outside the gene matches. The CDR3 spans 19 residues. The CDR3 spells CASSQSLPTSESSYNEQFF. The CDR3 DNA follows: TGCGCCAGCAGTCAATCTCTCCCGACTAGCGAAAGCTCCTACAATGAGCAGTTCTTC.

The rearrangement uses TRBV29-1 and TRBJ2-7; 7 bases agree with TRBD2. Germline CDR1 is SQVTM and CDR2 is ANQGSEA. There are 12 residues in the CDR3. Unmatched junction bases numbered 8, after V lost 7 bases and J lost 5 bases. CDR3 nucleotides: TGCAGCGCCGTTTCAGGGAGGGACGAGCAGTACTTC. This encodes CSAVSGRDEQYF.

The gene calls are TRBV5-1 and TRBJ1-1; D call uncertain. This CDR3 contains 16 residues. Trimming stripped 4 bases from V and 0 bases from J, with 16 bases between. Germline-derived CDR1 and CDR2 are SGHRS and YFSETQ. The CDR3 here is CASSPRLDALNTEAFF. The CDR3 DNA reads as TGCGCCAGCAGCCCCCGCCTGGACGCCCTGAACACTGAAGCTTTCTTT.

V is TRBV7-8 and J is TRBJ1-5, with 7 positions matching TRBD1. The germline CDR1 and CDR2 sequences are SGHVS and FQNEAQ. J lost 2 bases, V lost 5 bases, and 0 bases had no gene match. The CDR3 totals 13 residues. This CDR3 is CASSGQGNQPQHF. CDR3 nucleotide sequence: TGTGCCAGCAGCGGACAGGGCAATCAGCCCCAGCATTTT. Full variable domain (remainder filled in from reference TRBV7-8 and TRBJ1-5): GAGVSQSPRYKVAKRGQDVALRCDPISGHVSLFWYQQALGQGPEFLTYFQNEAQLDKSGLPSDRFFAERPEGSVSTLKIQRTQQEDSAVYLCASSGQGNQPQHFGDGTRLSIL.

Ten or more counts support this clonotype. The chain recombines TRBV7-8 with TRBJ1-2; 9 bases fit TRBD1. Germline values: CDR1 SGHVS, CDR2 FQNEAQ. V trimming: 4 bases; J trimming: 4 bases; junction bases outside the gene matches: 19. The CDR3 contains 19 residues. CDR3 amino acids: CASSSWGLTDRGEIYGYTF. The CDR3 nucleotides read TGTGCCAGCAGCTCATGGGGACTAACCGACAGGGGGGAAATCTATGGCTACACCTTC.

This clonotype occurred a few times. V is TRBV6-5 and J is TRBJ1-6, with 9 bases matching TRBD1. Trimming removed 10 bases from V and 3 bases from J; junction bases left unmatched: 7. This CDR3 has 15 amino acids. Germline lookup yields CDR1 MNHEY and CDR2 SVGAGI. The CDR3 DNA sequence: TGTGCCACCAGGGGGACAGGGAACTATAATTCACCCCTCCACTTT. As protein: CATRGTGNYNSPLHF.

The V gene is TRBV11-2, the J gene TRBJ2-2, with D hard to call. Trimming shortened V by 5 bases and J by 8 bases, and 12 bases separated the two germline ends. The CDR3 has 13 residues. Germline assignment: CDR1 SGHAT and CDR2 FQNNGV. CDR3 DNA: TGTGCCAGCAGCCTTCATACGGCTGGGGAGCTGTTTTTT. Protein product: CASSLHTAGELFF.

This clonotype was detected ten times or more. The V gene is TRBV4-3, the J gene TRBJ2-7; 8 positions agree with TRBD2. CDR1 and CDR2 (germline): LGHNA, YSLEER. V shed 0 bases and J 7 bases; nucleotides not matched to a gene: 8. This CDR3 region has 15 residues. In DNA form, the CDR3 reads TGCGCCAGCAGCCAAGATTCGGGCGGGGGGTTTGAGCAGTACTTC. Its translation: CASSQDSGGGFEQYF.

Comment on this clonotype: A much larger clonotype is one base distant, so this may be a read error. The chain has TRBV27 and TRBJ2-4; D not certain. Germline-derived CDR1 and CDR2 are MNHEY and SMNVEV (reference sequence). The CDR3 consists of 13 residues. Here the CDR3 reads CASSFSPKNILYF. Here the CDR3 DNA reads TGTGCCAGCAGTTTTTCTCCCAAAAACATTCTGTACTTC.

Many counts were recorded for this clonotype. DNA of the CDR3: TGCAGCGTGTCGACCGCCGCCAGCGGTCAGCCCCAGCATTTT. Translated: CSVSTAASGQPQHF. The V and J genes are TRBV29-1 and TRBJ1-5, with unresolved D. CDR3 size: 14 residues. Germline CDR1 and CDR2: SQVTM and ANQGSEA. V was shortened by 6 bases and J by 6 bases, with 18 bases between the two germline ends.

This clonotype was detected ten times or more. This may be a read error, as it is one base from a much larger clone. The chain recombines TRBV20-1 with TRBJ1-2, with 12 bases identical to TRBD1. In germline, CDR1 is DFQATT, CDR2 SNEGSKA (reference sequence). The ends lost 3 bases at V and 6 bases at J; junction bases unmatched: 11. The CDR3 runs to 16 residues. As DNA, the CDR3 is TGCAGTGCTAGGCCCCTTGGGACAGGGGGCTGCAATGGCTACACCTTC. It codes for CSARPLGTGGCNGYTF.

J is TRBJ1-6 and V is TRBV14; maybe TRBD1 (5 bases). The CDR3 loop spans 14 amino acids. Germline values: CDR1 SGHDN, CDR2 FVKESK. Trimming stripped 0 bases from V and 10 bases from J, with 10 bases between. CDR3 amino acids: CASSQDQGYSPLHF. The CDR3 DNA follows: TGTGCCAGCAGCCAAGATCAGGGTTACTCACCCCTCCACTTT.

This clonotype counts as medium-sized. This chain joins TRBV6-6 and TRBJ2-5; D is unclear. From germline, CDR1 is MNHNY and CDR2 SVGAGI (reference sequence). The CDR3 consists of 13 residues. V lost 8 bases, J lost 1 base, and 11 bases lay in between. In nucleotides, the CDR3 is TGTGCCAGCGGCCGGGCAGCCCAAGAGACCCAGTACTTC. Residues: CASGRAAQETQYF.